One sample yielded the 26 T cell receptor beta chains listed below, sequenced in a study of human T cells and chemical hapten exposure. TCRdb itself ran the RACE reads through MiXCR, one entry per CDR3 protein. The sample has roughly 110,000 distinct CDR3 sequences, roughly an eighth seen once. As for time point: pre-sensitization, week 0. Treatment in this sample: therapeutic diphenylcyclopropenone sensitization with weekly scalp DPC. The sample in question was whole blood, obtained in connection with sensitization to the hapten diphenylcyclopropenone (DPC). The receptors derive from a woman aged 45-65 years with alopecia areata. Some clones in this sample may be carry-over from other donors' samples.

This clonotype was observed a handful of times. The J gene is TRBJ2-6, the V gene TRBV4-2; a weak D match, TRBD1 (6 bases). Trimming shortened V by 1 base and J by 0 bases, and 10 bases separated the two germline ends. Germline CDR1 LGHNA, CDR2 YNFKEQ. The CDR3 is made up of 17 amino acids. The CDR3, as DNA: TGTGCCAGCAGCCAAGGAGCAGGGGACTCTGGGGCCAACGTCCTGACTTTC. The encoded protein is CASSQGAGDSGANVLTF.

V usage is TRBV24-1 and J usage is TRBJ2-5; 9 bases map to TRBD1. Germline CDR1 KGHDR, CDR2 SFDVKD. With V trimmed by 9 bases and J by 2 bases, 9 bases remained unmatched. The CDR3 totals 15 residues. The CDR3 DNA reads TGTGCCACCGGAAGAGGGGGACAGGGTCAAGAGACCCAGTACTTC. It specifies CATGRGGQGQETQYF.

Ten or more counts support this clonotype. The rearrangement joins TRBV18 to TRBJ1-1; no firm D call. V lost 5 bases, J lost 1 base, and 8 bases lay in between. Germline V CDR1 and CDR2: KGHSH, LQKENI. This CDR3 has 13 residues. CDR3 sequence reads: CASSGLKNTEAFF. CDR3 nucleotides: TGTGCCAGCTCAGGTTTAAAGAACACTGAAGCTTTCTTT.

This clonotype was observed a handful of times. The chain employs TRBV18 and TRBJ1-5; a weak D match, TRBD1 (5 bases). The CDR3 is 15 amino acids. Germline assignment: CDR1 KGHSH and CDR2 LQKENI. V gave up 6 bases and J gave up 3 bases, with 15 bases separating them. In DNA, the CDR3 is TGTGCCAGCTCGCACGGGACGGCTTACAATCAGCCCCAGCATTTT. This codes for CASSHGTAYNQPQHF.

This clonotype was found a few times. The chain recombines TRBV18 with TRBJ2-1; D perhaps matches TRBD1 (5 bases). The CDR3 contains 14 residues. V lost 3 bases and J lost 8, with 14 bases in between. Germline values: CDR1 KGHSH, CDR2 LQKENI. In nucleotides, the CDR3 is TGTGCCAGCTCACCCCAGGGAACCATCGATGAGCAGTTCTTC. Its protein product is CASSPQGTIDEQFF.

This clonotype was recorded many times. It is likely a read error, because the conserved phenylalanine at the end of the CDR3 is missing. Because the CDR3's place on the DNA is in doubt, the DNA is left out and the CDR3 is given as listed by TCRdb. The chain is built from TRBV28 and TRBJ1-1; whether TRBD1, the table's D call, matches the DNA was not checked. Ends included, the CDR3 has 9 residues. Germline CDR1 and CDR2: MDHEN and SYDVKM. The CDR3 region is CAVPCIKPE.

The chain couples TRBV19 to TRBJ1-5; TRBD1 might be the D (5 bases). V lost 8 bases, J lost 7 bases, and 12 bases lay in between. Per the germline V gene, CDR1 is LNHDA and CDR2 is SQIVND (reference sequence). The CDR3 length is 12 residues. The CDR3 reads CASAPWGQPQHF. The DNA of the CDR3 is TGTGCCAGTGCCCCCTGGGGGCAGCCCCAGCATTTT.

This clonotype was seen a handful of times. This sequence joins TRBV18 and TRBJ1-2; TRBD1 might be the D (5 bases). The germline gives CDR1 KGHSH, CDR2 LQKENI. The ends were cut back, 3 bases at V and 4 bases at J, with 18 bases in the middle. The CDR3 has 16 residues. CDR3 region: CASSPTRLTDAYGYTF. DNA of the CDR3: TGTGCCAGCTCACCTACTCGCCTGACAGATGCCTATGGCTACACCTTC.

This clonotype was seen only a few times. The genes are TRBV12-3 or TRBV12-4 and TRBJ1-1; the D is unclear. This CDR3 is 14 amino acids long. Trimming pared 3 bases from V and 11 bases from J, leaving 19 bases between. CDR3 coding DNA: TGTGCCAGCAGTTTTGCGGACTCCCTTTATCGGGCTTTCTTT. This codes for CASSFADSLYRAFF.

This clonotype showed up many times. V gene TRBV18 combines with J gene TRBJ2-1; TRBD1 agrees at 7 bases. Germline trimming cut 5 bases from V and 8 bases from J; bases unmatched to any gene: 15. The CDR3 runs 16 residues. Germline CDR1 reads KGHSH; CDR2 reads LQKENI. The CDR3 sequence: CASSSTGVGDTDEQFF. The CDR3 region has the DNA TGTGCCAGCTCATCCACAGGGGTGGGGGATACAGATGAGCAGTTCTTC.

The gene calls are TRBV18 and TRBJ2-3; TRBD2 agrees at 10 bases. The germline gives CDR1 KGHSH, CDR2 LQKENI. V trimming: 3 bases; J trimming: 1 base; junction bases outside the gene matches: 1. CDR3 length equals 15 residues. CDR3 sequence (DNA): TGTGCCAGCTCACCCGGACTAGCGGGCACAGATACGCAGTATTTT. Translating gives CASSPGLAGTDTQYF.

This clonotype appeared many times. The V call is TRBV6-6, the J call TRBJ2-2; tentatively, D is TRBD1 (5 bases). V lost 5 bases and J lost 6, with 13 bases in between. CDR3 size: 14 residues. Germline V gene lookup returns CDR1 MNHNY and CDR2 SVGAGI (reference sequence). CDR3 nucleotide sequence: TGTGCCAGCAGTCTATCGGTGGGGCCCGGGGAGCTGTTTTTT. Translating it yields CASSLSVGPGELFF.

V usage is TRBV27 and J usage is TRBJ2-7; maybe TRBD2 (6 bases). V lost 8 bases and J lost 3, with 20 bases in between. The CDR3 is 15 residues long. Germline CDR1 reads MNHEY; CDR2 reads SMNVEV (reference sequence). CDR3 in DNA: TGTGCCAGCGGACTGAACCCGGGAGCAGTCTACGAGCAGTACTTC. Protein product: CASGLNPGAVYEQYF.

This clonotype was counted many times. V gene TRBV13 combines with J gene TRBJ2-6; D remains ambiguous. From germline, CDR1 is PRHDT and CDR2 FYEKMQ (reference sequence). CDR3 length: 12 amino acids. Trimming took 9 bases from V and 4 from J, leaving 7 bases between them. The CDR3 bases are TGTGCCAGTCGCAGCGGGGCCAACGTCCTGACTTTC. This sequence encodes CASRSGANVLTF.

The DNA for the CDR3 is TGTGCCAGCAGCCACGAGGGTGCCCAAGGGTTTAGTAACAATGAGCAGTTCTTC. Amino acids: CASSHEGAQGFSNNEQFF. V usage is TRBV4-2 and J usage is TRBJ2-1, with D tentatively TRBD2 (5 bases). Deletions cut 3 bases from V and 5 bases from J, with 23 bases between. Germline CDR1 LGHNA, CDR2 YNFKEQ. The CDR3 is 18 residues long.

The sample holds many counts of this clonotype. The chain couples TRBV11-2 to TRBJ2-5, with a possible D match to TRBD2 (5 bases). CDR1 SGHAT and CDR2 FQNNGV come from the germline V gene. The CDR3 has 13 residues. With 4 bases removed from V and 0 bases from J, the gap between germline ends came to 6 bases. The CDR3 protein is CASSWTDQETQYF. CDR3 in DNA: TGTGCCAGCAGCTGGACTGACCAAGAGACCCAGTACTTC.

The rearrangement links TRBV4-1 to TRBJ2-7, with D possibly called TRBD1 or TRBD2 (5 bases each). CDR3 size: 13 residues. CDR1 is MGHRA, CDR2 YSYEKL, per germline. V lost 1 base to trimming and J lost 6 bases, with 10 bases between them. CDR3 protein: CASSQVGVREQYF. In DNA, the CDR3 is TGCGCCAGCAGCCAAGTGGGGGTACGCGAGCAGTACTTC.

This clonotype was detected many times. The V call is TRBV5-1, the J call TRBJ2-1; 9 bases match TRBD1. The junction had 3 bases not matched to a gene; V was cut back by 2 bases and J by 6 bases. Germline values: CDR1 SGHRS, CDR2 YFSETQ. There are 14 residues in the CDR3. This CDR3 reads CASSFRDRVNEQFF. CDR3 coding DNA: TGCGCCAGCAGCTTCCGGGACAGGGTCAATGAGCAGTTCTTC.

The CDR3 loop reads CSVERTGGTEAFF. The DNA of the CDR3 is TGCAGCGTTGAGAGGACAGGGGGCACTGAAGCTTTCTTT. The V and J genes are TRBV29-1 and TRBJ1-1; 10 bases are a match to TRBD1. The CDR3 is 13 amino acids. CDR1 SQVTM and CDR2 ANQGSEA come from the germline V gene. The junction had 2 bases not matched to a gene; V was cut back by 3 bases and J by 4 bases.

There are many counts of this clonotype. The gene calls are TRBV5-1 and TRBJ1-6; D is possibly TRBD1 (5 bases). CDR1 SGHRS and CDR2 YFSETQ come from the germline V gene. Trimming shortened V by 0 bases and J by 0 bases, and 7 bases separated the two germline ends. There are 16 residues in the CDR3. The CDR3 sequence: CASSLADSSYNSPLHF. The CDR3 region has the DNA TGCGCCAGCAGCTTGGCTGACAGCTCCTATAATTCACCCCTCCACTTT.

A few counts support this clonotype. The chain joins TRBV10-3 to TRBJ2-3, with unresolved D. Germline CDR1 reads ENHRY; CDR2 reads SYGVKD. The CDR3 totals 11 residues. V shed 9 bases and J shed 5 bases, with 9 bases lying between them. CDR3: CAIAWGDTQYF. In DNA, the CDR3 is TGTGCCATTGCCTGGGGAGATACGCAGTATTTT.

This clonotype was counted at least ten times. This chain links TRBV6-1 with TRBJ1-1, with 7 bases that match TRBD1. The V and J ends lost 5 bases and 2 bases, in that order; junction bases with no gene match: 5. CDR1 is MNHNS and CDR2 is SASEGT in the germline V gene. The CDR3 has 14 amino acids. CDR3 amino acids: CASSLQGSNTEAFF. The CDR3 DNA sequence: TGTGCCAGCAGTTTACAGGGGAGCAACACTGAAGCTTTCTTT.

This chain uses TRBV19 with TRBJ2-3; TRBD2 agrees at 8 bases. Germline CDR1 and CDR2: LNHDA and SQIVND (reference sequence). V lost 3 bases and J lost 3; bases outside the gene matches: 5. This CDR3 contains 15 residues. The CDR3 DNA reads TGTGCCAGTAGTATCGGGACTAGAGGAACAGATACGCAGTATTTT. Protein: CASSIGTRGTDTQYF.

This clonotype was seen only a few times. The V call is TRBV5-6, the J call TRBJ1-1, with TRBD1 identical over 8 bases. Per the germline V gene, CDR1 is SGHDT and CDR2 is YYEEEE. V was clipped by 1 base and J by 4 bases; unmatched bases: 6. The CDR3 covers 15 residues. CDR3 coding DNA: TGTGCCAGCAGCTTGCAGGGGGCGGACGGCACTGAAGCTTTCTTT. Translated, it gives CASSLQGADGTEAFF.

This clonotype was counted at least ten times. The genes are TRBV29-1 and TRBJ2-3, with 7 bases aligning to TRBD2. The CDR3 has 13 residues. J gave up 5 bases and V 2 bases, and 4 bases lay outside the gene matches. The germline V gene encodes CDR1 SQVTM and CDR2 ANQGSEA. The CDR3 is CSVERGDGDTQYF. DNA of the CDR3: TGCAGCGTTGAACGGGGGGACGGAGATACGCAGTATTTT.

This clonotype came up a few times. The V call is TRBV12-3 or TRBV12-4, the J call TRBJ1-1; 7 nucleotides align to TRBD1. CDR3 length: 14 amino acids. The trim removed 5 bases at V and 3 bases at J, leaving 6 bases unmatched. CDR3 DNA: TGTGCCAGCAGTCCTACAGGGGCGCACACTGAAGCTTTCTTT. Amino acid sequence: CASSPTGAHTEAFF.